This T cell receptor (beta chain) stems from a study of human T cells and chemical hapten exposure. Study results and limitations: Following DPC sensitization, TCRs present above 1 in 1000 frequency showed no change.

CDR1 is SGHRS, CDR2 YFSETQ, per germline. This CDR3 contains 15 residues. With 0 bases removed from V and 5 bases from J, the gap between germline ends came to 14 bases. This clonotype has a handful of counts. The target antigen is unknown. The sample's time point: pre-sensitization, week 0. Noted treatment: therapeutic diphenylcyclopropenone sensitization with weekly scalp DPC. TCRdb analysed the RACE reads with MiXCR anew, one entry per CDR3 protein. The sample includes about 380,000 distinct CDR3 sequences, less than 6.5% of them seen just once. The sequence was obtained from a woman in her fifties or sixties with alopecia areata. Some clones in this sample may be carry-over from other donors' samples. The gene calls are TRBV5-1 and TRBJ1-2; D is undetermined. Sequences were derived from whole blood, sampled in connection with sensitization to the hapten diphenylcyclopropenone (DPC). The CDR3 loop is CASSLEPGGSYGYTF. The DNA of the CDR3 is TGCGCCAGCAGCTTGGAACCGGGAGGGAGTTATGGCTACACCTTC.